This T cell receptor beta chain was identified during a study of cytomegalovirus exposure and HLA in healthy donors. Study results and caveats: More than 15,000 TCR beta sequences were associated with HLA alleles at 0.05 false discovery rate in a later analysis.

As concerns this clone: Its antigen is undetermined.

The V gene end was trimmed by 10 bases and the J gene end by 4 bases; junction bases not matched to a gene: 5. The CDR3 has 13 residues. Germline V CDR1 and CDR2: MDHEN, SYDVKM. Primers for the PCR totalled 60 Vbeta and 13 Jbeta. The assay was immunoSEQ multiplex PCR, and TCRdb's table has in-frame clones only and misses some. The sample contains some 130,000 clones, around 85% of which appear only once. The sample comprised PBMCs. The origin of this receptor is a woman aged 50 to 60 in good health and CMV-seropositive. This sequence joins TRBV28 and TRBJ2-5, with 11 bases matching TRBD2. The CDR3 DNA reads TGTGCCACCTTGACTAGCGGGGCAGAGACCCAGTACTTC. This codes for CATLTSGAETQYF.